The source of this TCR beta chain is a study of cytomegalovirus exposure and HLA in healthy donors. Study findings and constraints: Roughly uniform depth of sequencing across donors was assumed in presence/absence analyses. The classifier was said to identify cytomegalovirus status with high specificity and sensitivity.

13 Jbeta primers and 60 Vbeta primers were used for the PCR. Here immunoSEQ multiplex PCR was the method, and the copy in TCRdb shows in-frame clones only, minus some. The sample has over 150,000 clones; 65% to 80% are singletons. This clone appeared once. The target antigen is unknown. The CDR3 has 17 amino acids. V lost 1 base to trimming and J lost 4 bases; unmatched junction nucleotides: 10. In germline, CDR1 is SGHDT, CDR2 YYEEEE. The chain combines TRBV5-6 with TRBJ2-5, with 10 bases fitting TRBD2. The sequence was collected from a woman between 40 and 50 years old in good health and CMV-seronegative. Sample: PBMCs. Here the CDR3 DNA reads TGTGCCAGCAGCTTGTTTAGGCTAGCGGGAGATCGAGAGACCCAGTACTTC. It specifies CASSLFRLAGDRETQYF.